This T cell receptor (beta chain) was obtained from a study of blood T cell repertoires in COVID-19. The CDR3 is 12 residues long. Per the germline V gene, CDR1 is SQVTM and CDR2 is ANQGSEA. V shed 4 bases and J 2 bases; nucleotides not matched to a gene: 1. In the authors' methods: From reference gene primer amplification, estimates of nucleated cell counts were derived. Clones were read by immunoSEQ multiplex PCR, and TCRdb kept only the in-frame ones, dropping some. The V and J calls and clone size were taken over from that table, and D and trimming were inferred from the DNA. Of 150,000 to 200,000 clones listed, nearly 90% were seen once; the top ten hold 1.9%.

The chain combines TRBV29-1 with TRBJ1-1; 7 bases line up with TRBD1. Source material: peripheral blood. This TCR derives from a man aged 18 to 30 who had recovered from COVID-19. The CDR3 spells CSVGTGNTEAFF. The CDR3 DNA reads as TGCAGCGTTGGGACAGGCAACACTGAAGCTTTCTTT.